The 13 T cell receptor beta chains presented below share a single source sample, sequenced in a study of blood T cell repertoires in COVID-19. Profiling relied on immunoSEQ multiplex PCR, and the TCRdb table lists in-frame clones only, not all of them. The table records about 210,000 clones, over 75% of them present only once. Material: PBMCs or T cells enriched from blood (not recorded which). The source is a man aged 35-49 years who had recovered from COVID-19.

The rearrangement joins TRBV4-1 to TRBJ2-2, with D uncertain. The CDR3 extends over 13 amino acids. Germline V gene lookup returns CDR1 MGHRA and CDR2 YSYEKL. Deletions cut 1 base from V and 5 bases from J, with 5 bases between. This CDR3 reads CASSQGGTGELFF. CDR3 DNA: TGCGCCAGCAGCCAAGGAGGAACCGGGGAGCTGTTTTTT.

V and J are TRBV5-1 and TRBJ2-1, with a tentative D call TRBD2 (5 bases). V gave up 2 bases and J gave up 3 bases, with 12 bases separating them. CDR3 size: 15 residues. CDR1 is SGHRS and CDR2 is YFSETQ in the germline V gene. CDR3 nucleotides: TGCGCCAGCAGCTTACTAGGGCCCCTCTACAATGAGCAGTTCTTC. It yields the protein CASSLLGPLYNEQFF.

This clone has only a few counts. The V and J genes are TRBV12-3 or TRBV12-4 and TRBJ1-1; tentative D call: TRBD1 (5 bases). Trimming removed 1 base at V and 5 bases at J, with 8 bases between. The CDR3 totals 13 residues. The CDR3 nucleotides read TGTGCCAGCAGTTTAGGGGGGGGGACTGAAGCTTTCTTT. Encoded protein: CASSLGGGTEAFF.

This rearrangement joins TRBV9 to TRBJ2-3, with 9 bases matching TRBD2. The junction had 9 bases not matched to a gene; V was cut back by 2 bases and J by 5 bases. Germline lookup yields CDR1 SGDLS and CDR2 YYNGEE. The CDR3 is made up of 16 amino acids. The CDR3 loop reads CASSVAGGRPRDTQYF. The CDR3 DNA follows: TGTGCCAGCAGCGTTGCGGGGGGGCGCCCCCGAGATACGCAGTATTTT.

In its sample, this clone was seen a few times. The rearrangement uses TRBV19 and TRBJ1-1; 7 bases align to TRBD1. The CDR3 extends over 13 amino acids. Germline V gene sequence: CDR1 LNHDA, CDR2 SQIVND (reference sequence). Trimming took 5 bases from V and 5 from J; bases not matched to a gene: 5. CDR3 sequence reads: CASSLGQRTEAFF. In nucleotides, the CDR3 is TGTGCCAGTAGTCTGGGACAGCGGACTGAAGCTTTCTTT.

This clone was seen once. The chain carries TRBV30 and TRBJ1-2; D is unclear. Germline V gives CDR1 GTSNPN, CDR2 SVGIG (reference sequence). The CDR3 is 11 amino acids. V was pared by 0 bases and J by 8 bases, with 7 bases between. CDR3 nucleotides: TGTGCCTGGAGTGTACTATTCGGCTACACCTTC. Translating it yields CAWSVLFGYTF.

V is TRBV9 and J is TRBJ1-2; TRBD1 agrees at 7 bases. The ends lost 4 bases at V and 0 bases at J; junction bases unmatched: 9. The CDR3 sequence is 16 residues long. Germline CDR1 SGDLS, CDR2 YYNGEE. In DNA, the CDR3 is TGTGCCAGCAGCTCACAAACCGGGACAGCTAACTATGGCTACACCTTC. This gives the protein CASSSQTGTANYGYTF.

The chain carries TRBV5-1 and TRBJ2-6, with 11 bases identical to TRBD1. The V segment lost 3 bases and the J segment 1 base; nucleotides outside the gene matches: 6. Germline V gene data show CDR1 as SGHRS and CDR2 as YFSETQ. The CDR3 is 18 residues long. CDR3 protein: CASSSSGTGGSGANVLTF. DNA of the CDR3: TGCGCCAGCAGCTCCTCCGGGACAGGGGGTTCTGGGGCCAACGTCCTGACTTTC. Combining the CDR3 with reference TRBV5-1 and TRBJ2-6 gives the whole variable domain KAGVTQTPRYLIKTRGQQVTLSCSPISGHRSVSWYQQTPGQGLQFLFEYFSETQRNKGNFPGRFSGRQFSNSRSEMNVSTLELGDSALYLCASSSSGTGGSGANVLTFGAGSRLTVL.

This clone occurred once. The chain recombines TRBV5-1 with TRBJ1-3; possible D gene TRBD1, 6 bases. Germline V lookup: CDR1 SGHRS, CDR2 YFSETQ. CDR3 length equals 17 residues. Trimming cost V 4 bases and J 0 bases, with 17 bases left between them. CDR3 sequence reads: CASSATLTGYSGNTIYF. CDR3 bases: TGCGCCAGCAGCGCTACTCTGACAGGATACTCTGGAAACACCATATATTTT.

The chain joins TRBV19 to TRBJ1-4; no firm D call. Germline CDR1 reads LNHDA; CDR2 reads SQIVND (reference sequence). V lost 7 bases, J lost 0 bases, and 9 bases lay in between. This CDR3 has 14 residues. The CDR3 sequence: CASKNLATNEKLFF. CDR3 bases: TGTGCCAGTAAGAACTTGGCAACTAATGAAAAACTGTTTTTT.

The rearrangement links TRBV5-4 to TRBJ2-5; 13 nucleotides align to TRBD2. The CDR3 contains 16 residues. Looked up from germline, CDR1 is SGHNT and CDR2 is YYREEE (reference sequence). After removal of 0 bases from V and 2 bases from J, the junction contained 1 base not matched to a gene. The CDR3 here is CASSLALAGGQETQYF. CDR3 DNA sequence: TGTGCCAGCAGCTTGGCACTAGCGGGGGGGCAAGAGACCCAGTACTTC.

V usage is TRBV4-1 and J usage is TRBJ2-1; no reliable D call. CDR1 MGHRA and CDR2 YSYEKL come from the germline V gene. The CDR3 runs to 15 residues. With 0 bases removed from V and 4 bases from J, the gap between germline ends came to 10 bases. CDR3 coding DNA: TGCGCCAGCAGCCAAGATGGAGCCTTTTACAATGAGCAGTTCTTC. Its translation: CASSQDGAFYNEQFF.

The gene calls are TRBV9 and TRBJ2-3; the match to TRBD2 covers 11 bases. J lost 2 bases, V lost 6 bases, and 5 bases had no gene match. This CDR3 comprises 15 residues. Germline-derived CDR1 and CDR2 are SGDLS and YYNGEE. CDR3 nucleotide sequence: TGTGCCAGCACTGGGACTAGCGGTCCCACAGATACGCAGTATTTT. It specifies CASTGTSGPTDTQYF.